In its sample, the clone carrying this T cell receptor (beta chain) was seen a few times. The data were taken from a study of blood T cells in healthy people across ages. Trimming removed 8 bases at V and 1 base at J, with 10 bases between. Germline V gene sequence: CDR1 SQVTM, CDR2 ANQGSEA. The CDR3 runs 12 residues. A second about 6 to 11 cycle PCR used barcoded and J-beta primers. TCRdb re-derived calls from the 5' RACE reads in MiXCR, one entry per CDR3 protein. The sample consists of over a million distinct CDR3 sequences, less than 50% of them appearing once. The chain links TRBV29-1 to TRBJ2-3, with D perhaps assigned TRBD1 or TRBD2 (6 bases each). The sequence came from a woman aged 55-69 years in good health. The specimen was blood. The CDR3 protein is CSLRGGTDTQYF. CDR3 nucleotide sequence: TGCAGCCTGAGGGGGGGCACAGATACGCAGTATTTT.